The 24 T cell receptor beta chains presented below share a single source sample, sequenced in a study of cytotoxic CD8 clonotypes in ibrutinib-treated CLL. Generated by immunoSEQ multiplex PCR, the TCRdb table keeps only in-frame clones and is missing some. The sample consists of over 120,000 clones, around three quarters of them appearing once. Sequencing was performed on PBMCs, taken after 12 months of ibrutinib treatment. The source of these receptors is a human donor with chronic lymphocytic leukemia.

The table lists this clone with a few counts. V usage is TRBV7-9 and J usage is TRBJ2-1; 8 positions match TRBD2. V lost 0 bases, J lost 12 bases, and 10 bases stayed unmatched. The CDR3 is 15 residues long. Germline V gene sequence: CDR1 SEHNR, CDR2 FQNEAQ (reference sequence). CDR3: CASSLAGELAERQFF. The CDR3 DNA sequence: TGTGCCAGCAGCTTAGCGGGCGAACTAGCGGAGAGGCAGTTCTTC.

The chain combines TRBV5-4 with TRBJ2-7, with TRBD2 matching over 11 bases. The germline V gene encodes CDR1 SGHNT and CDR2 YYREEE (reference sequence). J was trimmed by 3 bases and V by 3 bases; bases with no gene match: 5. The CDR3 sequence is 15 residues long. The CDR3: CASSWGTSGYYEQYF. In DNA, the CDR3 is TGTGCCAGCAGCTGGGGGACTAGCGGTTACTACGAGCAGTACTTC.

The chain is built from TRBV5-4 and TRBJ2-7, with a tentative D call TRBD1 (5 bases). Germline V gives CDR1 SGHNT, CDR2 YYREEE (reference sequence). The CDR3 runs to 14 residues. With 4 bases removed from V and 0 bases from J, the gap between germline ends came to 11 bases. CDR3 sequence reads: CASSKATVSYEQYF. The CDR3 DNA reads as TGTGCCAGCAGCAAGGCGACAGTCTCCTACGAGCAGTACTTC.

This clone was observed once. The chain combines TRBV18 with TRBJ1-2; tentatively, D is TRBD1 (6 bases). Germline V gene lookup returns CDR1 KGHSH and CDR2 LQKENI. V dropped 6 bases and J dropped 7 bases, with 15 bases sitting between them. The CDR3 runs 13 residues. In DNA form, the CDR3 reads TGTGCCAGCTCTCGGACAGAAGAGGTTGGCTACACCTTC. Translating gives CASSRTEEVGYTF.

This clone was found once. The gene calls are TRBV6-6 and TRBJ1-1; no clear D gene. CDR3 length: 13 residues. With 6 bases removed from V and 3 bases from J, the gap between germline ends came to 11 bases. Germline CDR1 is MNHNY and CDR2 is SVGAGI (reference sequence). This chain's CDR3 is CASRPKVHTEAFF. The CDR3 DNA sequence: TGTGCCAGCAGGCCAAAGGTTCACACTGAAGCTTTCTTT.

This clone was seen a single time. The CDR3 nucleotides read TGCAGCGTCACAATCCTATACAATGAGCAGTTCTTC. This encodes CSVTILYNEQFF. V usage is TRBV29-1 and J usage is TRBJ2-1; D is unclear. This CDR3 region has 12 residues. Trimming pared 6 bases from V and 4 bases from J, leaving 10 bases between. Germline CDR1 reads SQVTM; CDR2 reads ANQGSEA.

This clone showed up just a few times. CDR3 coding DNA: TGTGCCAGCAGCCGTACAGGTTTACTATCGAACACCGGGGAGCTGTTTTTT. Amino acids: CASSRTGLLSNTGELFF. V gene TRBV7-8 combines with J gene TRBJ2-2; the D gene is possibly TRBD1 (5 bases). V lost 5 bases and J 0 bases, leaving 16 bases between the germline ends. The CDR3 has 17 amino acids. Germline V CDR1 and CDR2: SGHVS, FQNEAQ.

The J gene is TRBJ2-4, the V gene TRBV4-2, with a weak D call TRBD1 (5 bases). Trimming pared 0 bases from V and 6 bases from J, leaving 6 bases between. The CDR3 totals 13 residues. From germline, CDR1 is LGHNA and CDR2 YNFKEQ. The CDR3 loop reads CASSQDQGNIQYF. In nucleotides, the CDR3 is TGTGCCAGCAGCCAAGATCAGGGAAACATTCAGTACTTC.

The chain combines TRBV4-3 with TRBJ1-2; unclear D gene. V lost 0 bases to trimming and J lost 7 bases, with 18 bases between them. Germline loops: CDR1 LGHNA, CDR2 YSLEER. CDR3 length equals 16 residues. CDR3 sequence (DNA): TGCGCCAGCAGCCAAGATTTTGGCAGGAATGGTTTTGGCTACACCTTC. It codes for CASSQDFGRNGFGYTF.

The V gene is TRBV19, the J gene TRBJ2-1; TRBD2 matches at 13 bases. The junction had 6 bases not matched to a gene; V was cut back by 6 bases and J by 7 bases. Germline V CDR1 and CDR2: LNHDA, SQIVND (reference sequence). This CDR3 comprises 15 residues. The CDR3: CASRPGLAGLNEQFF. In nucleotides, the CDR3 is TGTGCCAGTAGACCGGGACTAGCGGGACTTAATGAGCAGTTCTTC.

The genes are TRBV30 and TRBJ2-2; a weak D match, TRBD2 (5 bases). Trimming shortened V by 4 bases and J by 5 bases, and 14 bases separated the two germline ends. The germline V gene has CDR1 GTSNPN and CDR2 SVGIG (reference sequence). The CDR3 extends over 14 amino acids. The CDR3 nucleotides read TGTGCCTGGACCGGGGTTGGTTGGACCGGGGAGCTGTTTTTT. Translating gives CAWTGVGWTGELFF.

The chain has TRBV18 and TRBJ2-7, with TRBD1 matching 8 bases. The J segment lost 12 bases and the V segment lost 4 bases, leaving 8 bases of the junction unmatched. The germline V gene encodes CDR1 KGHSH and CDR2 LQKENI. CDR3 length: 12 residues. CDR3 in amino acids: CASSQTGVGPYF. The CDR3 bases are TGTGCCAGCTCACAGACAGGGGTGGGCCCGTACTTC.

DNA of the CDR3: TGTGCCAGCAGCCTCTCAGGGGGCCCACCTAGCTCCTACAATGAGCAGTTCTTC. This translates into CASSLSGGPPSSYNEQFF. V gene TRBV7-2 combines with J gene TRBJ2-1; 8 nucleotides match TRBD1. The CDR3 covers 18 residues. Trimming took 5 bases from V and 0 from J; bases not matched to a gene: 12. Germline values: CDR1 SGHTA, CDR2 FQGNSA.

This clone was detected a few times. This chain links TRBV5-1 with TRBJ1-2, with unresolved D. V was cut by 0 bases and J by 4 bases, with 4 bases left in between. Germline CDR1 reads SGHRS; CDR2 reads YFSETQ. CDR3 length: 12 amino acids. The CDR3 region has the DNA TGCGCCAGCAGCTTGGCGGGCTATGGCTACACCTTC. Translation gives CASSLAGYGYTF.

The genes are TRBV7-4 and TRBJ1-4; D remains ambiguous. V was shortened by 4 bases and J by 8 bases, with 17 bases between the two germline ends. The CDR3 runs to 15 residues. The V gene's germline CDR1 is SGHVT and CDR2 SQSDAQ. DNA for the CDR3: TGTGCCAGCAGCTCACCCCGCTGCCCACGAGAAAAACTGTTTTTT. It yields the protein CASSSPRCPREKLFF.

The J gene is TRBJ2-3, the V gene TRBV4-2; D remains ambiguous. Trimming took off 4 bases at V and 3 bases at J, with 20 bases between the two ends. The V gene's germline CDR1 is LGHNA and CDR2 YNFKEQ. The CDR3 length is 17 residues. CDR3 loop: CASSLQRTVANTDTQYF. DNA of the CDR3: TGTGCCAGCAGCCTCCAACGGACCGTCGCAAATACAGATACGCAGTATTTT.

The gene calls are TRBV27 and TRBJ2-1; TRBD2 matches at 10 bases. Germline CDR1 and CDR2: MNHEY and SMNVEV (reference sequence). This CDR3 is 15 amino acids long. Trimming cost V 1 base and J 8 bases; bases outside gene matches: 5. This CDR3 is CASSLLAGGGDEQFF. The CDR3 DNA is TGTGCCAGCAGTTTATTAGCGGGAGGTGGGGATGAGCAGTTCTTC.

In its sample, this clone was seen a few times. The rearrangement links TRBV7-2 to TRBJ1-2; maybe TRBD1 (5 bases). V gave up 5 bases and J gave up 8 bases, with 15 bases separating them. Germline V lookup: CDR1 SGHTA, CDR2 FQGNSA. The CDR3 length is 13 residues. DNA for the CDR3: TGTGCCAGCAGCCAAGTAGGACAAGTAGGCTACACCTTC. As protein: CASSQVGQVGYTF.

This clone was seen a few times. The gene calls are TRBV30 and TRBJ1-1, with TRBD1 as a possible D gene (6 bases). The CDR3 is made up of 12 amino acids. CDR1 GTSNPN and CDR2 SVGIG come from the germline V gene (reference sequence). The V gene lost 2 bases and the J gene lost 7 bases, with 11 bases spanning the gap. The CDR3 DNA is TGTGCCTGGAGTCGGGGGCTTGGTGAAGCTTTCTTT. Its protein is CAWSRGLGEAFF.

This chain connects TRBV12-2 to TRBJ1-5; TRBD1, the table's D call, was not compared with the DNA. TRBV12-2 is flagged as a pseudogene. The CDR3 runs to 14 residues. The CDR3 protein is CASRPDRGPQPQHF. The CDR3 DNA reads TGTGCAAGTCGCCCAGACAGGGGTCCTCAGCCCCAGCATTTT.

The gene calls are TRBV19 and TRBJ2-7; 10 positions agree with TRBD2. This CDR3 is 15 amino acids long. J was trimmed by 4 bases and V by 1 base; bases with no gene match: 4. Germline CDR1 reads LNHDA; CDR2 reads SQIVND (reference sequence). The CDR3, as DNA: TGTGCCAGTAGTATAGTTGGGACTAGCGTGTACGAGCAGTACTTC. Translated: CASSIVGTSVYEQYF.

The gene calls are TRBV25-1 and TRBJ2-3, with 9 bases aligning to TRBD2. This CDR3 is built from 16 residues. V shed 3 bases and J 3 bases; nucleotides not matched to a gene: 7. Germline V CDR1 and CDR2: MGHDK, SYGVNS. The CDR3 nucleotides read TGTGCCAGCAGTGATCCAAGCGGGAGGCAAACAGATACGCAGTATTTT. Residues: CASSDPSGRQTDTQYF.

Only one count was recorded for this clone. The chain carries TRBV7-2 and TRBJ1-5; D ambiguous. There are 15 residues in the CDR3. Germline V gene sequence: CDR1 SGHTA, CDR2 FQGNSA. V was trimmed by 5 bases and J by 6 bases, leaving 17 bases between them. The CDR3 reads CASSTAAVSSQPQHF. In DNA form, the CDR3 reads TGTGCCAGCAGCACCGCGGCTGTTTCTTCTCAGCCCCAGCATTTT.

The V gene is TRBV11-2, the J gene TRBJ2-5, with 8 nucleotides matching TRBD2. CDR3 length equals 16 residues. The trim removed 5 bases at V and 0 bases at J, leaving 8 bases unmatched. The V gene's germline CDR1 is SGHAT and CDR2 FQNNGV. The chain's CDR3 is CASSPRMTSDQETQYF. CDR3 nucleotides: TGTGCCAGCAGCCCCCGAATGACTAGCGACCAAGAGACCCAGTACTTC.